The clone carrying this T cell receptor beta chain was seen only a few times. Its specificity is not known. This entry is derived from a study of post-analysis software for immune sequencing data. TCR beta libraries were prepared from cDNA with unique molecular identifiers. TCRdb independently ran MiXCR on the PCR reads; one entry per CDR3 protein. The table lists 380,000 or so distinct CDR3 sequences, less than 35% of them singletons. Overall study findings and caveats: Comparison of patients with controls showed 5 or 6 TRBV segments more frequent in patients, TRBV5-6, TRBV5-1 and TRBV20-1 among them.

CDR1 SGHDT and CDR2 YYEEEE come from the germline V gene. CDR3 length: 16 amino acids. V lost 0 bases to trimming and J lost 0 bases, with 12 bases between them. The sequenced sample was blood. The receptor comes from a girl aged 5-17 years with multiple sclerosis. V usage is TRBV5-6 and J usage is TRBJ1-2; maybe TRBD1 (5 bases). This CDR3 reads CASSLVTGDSNYGYTF. CDR3 DNA: TGTGCCAGCAGCTTGGTAACAGGCGACTCTAACTATGGCTACACCTTC.